One and the same sample provided the 4 T cell receptor beta chains below, sequenced in a study of cytomegalovirus exposure and HLA in healthy donors. This PCR relied on a set of 60 Vbeta primers and 13 Jbeta primers. Assay: immunoSEQ multiplex PCR; the TCRdb copy retains only in-frame clones and omits some. Among around 200,000 clones, about 86% were seen once, and the ten largest hold approximately 0.31%. The sample consisted of PBMCs. The receptors shown here come from a woman in her thirties in good health and CMV-seronegative.

The chain has TRBV2 and TRBJ2-7; 12 bases match TRBD2. V lost 2 bases and J lost 2; bases outside the gene matches: 1. Germline CDR1 SNHLY, CDR2 FYNNEI. This CDR3 has 15 amino acids. CDR3 amino acids: CASSETSGGPYEQYF. CDR3 sequence (DNA): TGTGCCAGCAGTGAAACTAGCGGGGGGCCCTACGAGCAGTACTTC. The variable domain in full, completed from reference TRBV2 and TRBJ2-7, reads EPEVTQTPSHQVTQMGQEVILRCVPISNHLYFYWYRQILGQKVEFLVSFYNNEISEKSEIFDDQFSVERPDGSNFTLKIRSTKLEDSAMYFCASSETSGGPYEQYFGPGTRLTVT.

This clone showed up just once. The chain uses TRBV4-1 and TRBJ2-1; D gene uncertain. V lost 1 base, J lost 9 bases, and 13 bases lay in between. The CDR3 loop spans 14 amino acids. CDR1 and CDR2 (germline): MGHRA, YSYEKL. CDR3 sequence: CASSQAISETEQFF. CDR3 DNA: TGCGCCAGCAGCCAAGCTATAAGCGAGACTGAGCAGTTCTTC.

V gene TRBV4-2 combines with J gene TRBJ2-1, with D maybe TRBD2 (6 bases). The germline gives CDR1 LGHNA, CDR2 YNFKEQ. The V gene lost 4 bases and the J gene lost 1 base, with 11 bases spanning the gap. This CDR3 spans 15 amino acids. In DNA form, the CDR3 reads TGTGCCAGCAGCCCGGAGGGGAATTCCTACAATGAGCAGTTCTTC. Protein sequence: CASSPEGNSYNEQFF.

This clone was observed a handful of times. The J gene is TRBJ1-3, the V gene TRBV18; weak D call: TRBD1 (5 bases). Germline CDR1 reads KGHSH; CDR2 reads LQKENI. This CDR3 spans 15 amino acids. Trimming took off 6 bases at V and 2 bases at J, with 14 bases between the two ends. The CDR3 region is CASSDMTGAGNTIYF. In nucleotides, the CDR3 is TGTGCCAGCTCGGACATGACGGGAGCTGGAAACACCATATATTTT. The full variable domain, its missing parts supplied by reference TRBV18 and TRBJ1-3, is NAGVMQNPRHLVRRRGQEARLRCSPMKGHSHVYWYRQLPEEGLKFMVYLQKENIIDESGMPKERFSAEFPKEGPSILRIQQVVRGDSAAYFCASSDMTGAGNTIYFGEGSWLTVV.